This TCR beta chain was found in a study of blood T cell repertoires in COVID-19. Across the whole study: The analysed material was cDNA or gDNA that came from T cells, B-cell-depleted T cells, or PBMCs.

Sequencing was performed with immunoSEQ multiplex PCR; in TCRdb, only in-frame clones are kept and a portion is missing. The sample records roughly 200,000 clones, nearly 90% being singletons. Germline V lookup: CDR1 SGHAT, CDR2 FQNNGV. The CDR3 spans 13 residues. V was pared by 1 base and J by 4 bases, with 8 bases between. This clonotype originated in a man between 50 and 59 years old with acute or convalescent COVID-19. The material sequenced was peripheral blood. The rearrangement uses TRBV11-2 and TRBJ2-7; no clear D gene. Here the CDR3 reads CASSLGQDYEQYF. The CDR3 DNA reads TGTGCCAGCAGCTTAGGGCAGGATTACGAGCAGTACTTC.